One T cell receptor (beta chain) is described in this entry. A v3.0 immunoSEQ assay was performed at survey level. The data were produced by immunoSEQ multiplex PCR, yet TCRdb's version contains in-frame clones alone and is incomplete. The table lists over 15,000 clones, roughly 83% of them singletons. This entry belongs to a study of long-term antiretroviral therapy in people with HIV. V lost 4 bases, J lost 9 bases, and 25 bases lay in between. The CDR3 has 17 amino acids. Germline loops: CDR1 LGHNT, CDR2 FRNRAP. The sequence derives from a man in his late teens or twenties with HIV. This sample comprised unsorted PBMCs, obtained 0.9 years after starting antiretroviral therapy. V and J are TRBV12-5 and TRBJ2-1; D unclear. CDR3 sequence (DNA): TGTGCTAGTGGTTCGTCCTCTCGGCGCGCCGCCCAGGCTGAGCAGTTCTTC. As protein: CASGSSSRRAAQAEQFF.